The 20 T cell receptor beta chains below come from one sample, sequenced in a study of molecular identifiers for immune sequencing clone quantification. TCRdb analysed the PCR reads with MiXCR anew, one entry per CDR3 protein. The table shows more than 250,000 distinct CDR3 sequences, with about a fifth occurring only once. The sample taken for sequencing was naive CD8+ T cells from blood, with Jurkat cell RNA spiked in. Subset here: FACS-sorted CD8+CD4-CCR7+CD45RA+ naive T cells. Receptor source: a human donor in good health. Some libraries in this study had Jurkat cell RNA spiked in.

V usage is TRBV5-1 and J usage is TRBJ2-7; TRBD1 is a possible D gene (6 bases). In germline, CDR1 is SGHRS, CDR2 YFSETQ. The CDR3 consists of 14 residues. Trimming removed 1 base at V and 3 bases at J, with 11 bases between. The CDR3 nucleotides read TGCGCCAGCAGCTTGAGGACAGCCAACTACGAGCAGTACTTC. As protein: CASSLRTANYEQYF.

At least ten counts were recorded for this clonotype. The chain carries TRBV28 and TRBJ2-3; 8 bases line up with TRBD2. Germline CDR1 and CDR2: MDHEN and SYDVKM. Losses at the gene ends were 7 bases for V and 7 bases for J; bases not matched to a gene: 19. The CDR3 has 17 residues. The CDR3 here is CASTLPGDLAGRNTQYF. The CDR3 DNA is TGTGCCAGCACTCTGCCTGGGGACCTAGCGGGTAGGAATACGCAGTATTTT.

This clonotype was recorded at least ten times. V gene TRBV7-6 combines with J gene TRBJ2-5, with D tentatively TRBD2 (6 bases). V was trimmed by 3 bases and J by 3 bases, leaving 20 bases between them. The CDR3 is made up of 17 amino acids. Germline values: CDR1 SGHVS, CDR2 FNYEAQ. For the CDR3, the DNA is TGTGCCAGCAGCTTTACCGCGCCGGCGGGGCCAAAAGAGACCCAGTACTTC. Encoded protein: CASSFTAPAGPKETQYF.

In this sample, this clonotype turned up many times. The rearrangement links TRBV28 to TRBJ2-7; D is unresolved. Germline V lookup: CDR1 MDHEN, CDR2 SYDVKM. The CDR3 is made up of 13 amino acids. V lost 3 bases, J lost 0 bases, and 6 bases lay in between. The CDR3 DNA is TGTGCCAGCAGTTTGTTCAACTCCTACGAGCAGTACTTC. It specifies CASSLFNSYEQYF.

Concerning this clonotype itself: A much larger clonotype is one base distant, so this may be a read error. The CDR3 sequence is CASSEGVIGGGFSDTQYF. The DNA of the CDR3 is TGTGCCAGCAGTGAAGGCGTGATAGGGGGAGGGTTTTCAGATACGCAGTATTTT. The chain links TRBV7-3 to TRBJ2-3; TRBD2 might be the D (7 bases). Germline V gives CDR1 SGHTA, CDR2 FQGTGA. This CDR3 contains 18 residues. V lost 6 bases and J lost 4, with 26 bases in between. Filled out from reference TRBV7-3 and TRBJ2-3, the complete variable domain reads GAGVSQTPSNKVTEKGKYVELRCDPISGHTALYWYRQSLGQGPEFLIYFQGTGAADDSGLPNDRFFAVRPEGSVSTLKIQRTERGDSAVYLCASSEGVIGGGFSDTQYFGPGTRLTVL.

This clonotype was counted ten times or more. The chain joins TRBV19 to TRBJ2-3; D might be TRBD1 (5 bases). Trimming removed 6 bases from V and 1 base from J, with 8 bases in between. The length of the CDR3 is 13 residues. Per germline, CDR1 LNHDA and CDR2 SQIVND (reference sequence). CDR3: CASSRVGTDTQYF. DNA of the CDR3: TGTGCCAGTAGCAGGGTTGGCACAGATACGCAGTATTTT.

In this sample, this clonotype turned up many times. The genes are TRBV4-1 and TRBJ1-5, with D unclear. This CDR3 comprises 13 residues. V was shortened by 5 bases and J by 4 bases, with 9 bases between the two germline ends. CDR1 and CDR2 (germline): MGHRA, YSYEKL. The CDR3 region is CASSTTGNQPQHF. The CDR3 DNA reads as TGCGCCAGCAGCACGACGGGAAATCAGCCCCAGCATTTT.

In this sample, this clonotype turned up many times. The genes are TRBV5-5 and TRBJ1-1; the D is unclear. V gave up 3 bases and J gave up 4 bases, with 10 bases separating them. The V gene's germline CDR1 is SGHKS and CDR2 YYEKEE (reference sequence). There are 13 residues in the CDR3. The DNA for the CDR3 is TGTGCCAGCAGCTCAGGTAGGAGCACTGAAGCTTTCTTT. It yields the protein CASSSGRSTEAFF.

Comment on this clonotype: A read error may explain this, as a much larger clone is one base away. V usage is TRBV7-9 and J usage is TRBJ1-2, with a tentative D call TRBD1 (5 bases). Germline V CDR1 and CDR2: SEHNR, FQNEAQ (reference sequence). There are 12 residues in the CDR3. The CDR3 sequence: CASSFQGQTYAF. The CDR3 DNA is TGTGCCAGCAGCTTTCAGGGCCAGACCTACGCCTTC.

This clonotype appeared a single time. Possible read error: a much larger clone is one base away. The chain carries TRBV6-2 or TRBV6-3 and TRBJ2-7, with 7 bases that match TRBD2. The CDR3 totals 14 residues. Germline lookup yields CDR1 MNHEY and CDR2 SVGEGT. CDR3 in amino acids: CASSTTLAEYERYF. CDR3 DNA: TGTGCCAGCAGTACGACGCTAGCGGAATACGAGCGGTACTTC.

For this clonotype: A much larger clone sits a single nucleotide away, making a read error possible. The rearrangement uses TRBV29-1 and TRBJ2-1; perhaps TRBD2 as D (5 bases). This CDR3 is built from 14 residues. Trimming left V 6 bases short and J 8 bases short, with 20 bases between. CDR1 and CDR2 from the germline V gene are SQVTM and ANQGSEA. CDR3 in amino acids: CSVPRTEGDDEQFF. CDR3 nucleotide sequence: TGCAGCGTCCCCCGGACCGAGGGTGACGATGAGCAGTTCTTC.

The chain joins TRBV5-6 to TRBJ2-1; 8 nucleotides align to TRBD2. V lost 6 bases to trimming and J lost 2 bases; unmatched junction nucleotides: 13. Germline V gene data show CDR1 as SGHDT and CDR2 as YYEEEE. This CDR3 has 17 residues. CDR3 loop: CASIKQGSGGPYNEQFF. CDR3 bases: TGTGCCAGCATCAAACAAGGCAGCGGGGGTCCCTACAATGAGCAGTTCTTC.

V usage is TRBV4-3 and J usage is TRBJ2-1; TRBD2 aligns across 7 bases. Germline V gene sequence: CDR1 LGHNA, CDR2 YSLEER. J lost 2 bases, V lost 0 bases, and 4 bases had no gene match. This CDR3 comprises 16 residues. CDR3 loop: CASSQDGSGAYNEQFF. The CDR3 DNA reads TGCGCCAGCAGCCAAGATGGGAGCGGGGCCTACAATGAGCAGTTCTTC.

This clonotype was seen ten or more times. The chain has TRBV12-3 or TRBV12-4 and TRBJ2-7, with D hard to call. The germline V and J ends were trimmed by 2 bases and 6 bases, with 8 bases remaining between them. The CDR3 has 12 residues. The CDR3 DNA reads TGTGCCAGCAGTTTAACCACGGTCGAGCAGTACTTC. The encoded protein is CASSLTTVEQYF.

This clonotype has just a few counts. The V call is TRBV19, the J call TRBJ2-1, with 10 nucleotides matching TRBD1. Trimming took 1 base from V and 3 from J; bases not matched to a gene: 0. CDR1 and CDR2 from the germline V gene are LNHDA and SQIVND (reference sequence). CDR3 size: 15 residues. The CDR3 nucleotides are TGTGCCAGTAGTATAGGGGACAGGGGCTACAATGAGCAGTTCTTC. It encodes CASSIGDRGYNEQFF.

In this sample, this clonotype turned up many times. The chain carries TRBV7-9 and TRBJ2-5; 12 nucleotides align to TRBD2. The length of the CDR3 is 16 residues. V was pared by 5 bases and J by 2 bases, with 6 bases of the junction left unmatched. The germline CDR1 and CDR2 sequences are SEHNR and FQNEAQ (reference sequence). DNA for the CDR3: TGTGCCAGCAGCCCTCGGACTAGCGGGGTGCAAGAGACCCAGTACTTC. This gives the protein CASSPRTSGVQETQYF.

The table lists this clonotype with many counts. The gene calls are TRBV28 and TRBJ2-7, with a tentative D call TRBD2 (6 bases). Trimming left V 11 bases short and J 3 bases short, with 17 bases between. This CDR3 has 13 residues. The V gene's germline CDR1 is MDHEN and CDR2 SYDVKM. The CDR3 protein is CAAIGGPFYEQYF. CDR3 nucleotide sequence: TGTGCCGCCATCGGAGGGCCGTTCTACGAGCAGTACTTC.

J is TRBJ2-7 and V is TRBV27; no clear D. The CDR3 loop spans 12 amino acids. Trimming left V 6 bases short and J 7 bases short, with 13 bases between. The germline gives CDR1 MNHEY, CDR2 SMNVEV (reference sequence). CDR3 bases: TGTGCCAGCAGCCCGTGGTTGGGGGAGCAGTACTTC. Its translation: CASSPWLGEQYF.

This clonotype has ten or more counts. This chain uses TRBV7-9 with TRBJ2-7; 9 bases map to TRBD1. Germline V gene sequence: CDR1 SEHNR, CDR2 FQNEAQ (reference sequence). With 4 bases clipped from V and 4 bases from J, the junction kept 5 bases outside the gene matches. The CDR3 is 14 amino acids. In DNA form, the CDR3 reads TGTGCCAGCAGCTCTCGGGACAGGGCGTACGAGCAGTACTTC. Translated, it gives CASSSRDRAYEQYF.

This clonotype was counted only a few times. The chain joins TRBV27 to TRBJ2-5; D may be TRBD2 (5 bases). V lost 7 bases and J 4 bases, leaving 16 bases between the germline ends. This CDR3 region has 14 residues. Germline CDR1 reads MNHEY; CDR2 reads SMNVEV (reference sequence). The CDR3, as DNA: TGTGCCAGCACGGGGTTGGGGTCGGGAGAGACCCAGTACTTC. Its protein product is CASTGLGSGETQYF.